This T cell receptor beta chain was found in a study of blood T cell repertoires in COVID-19. As for the study in general: Italy, Spain and the United States were the sources of the convalescent and acute COVID-19 samples. PBMCs, B-cell-depleted T cells, or T cells were the source of the cDNA or gDNA that made up the material.

In the source study's methods: Reference gene primer amplification gave nucleated cell count estimates. The assay was immunoSEQ multiplex PCR, and TCRdb's table has in-frame clones only and misses some. Clone size and V and J calls were adopted from that table, with D and trimming inferred from the DNA. The table shows approximately 200,000 clones, with around 85% occurring only once. The source of this sequence is a human donor with active or convalescent COVID-19. The donor label of this sample is uncertain. The sample comprised peripheral blood.

The CDR3 protein is CAWSITGGILHGYTF. DNA for the CDR3: TGTGCCTGGAGTATCACGGGGGGGATCCTCCATGGCTACACCTTC. This chain uses TRBV30 with TRBJ1-2; D might be TRBD1 (5 bases). Germline loops: CDR1 GTSNPN, CDR2 SVGIG (reference sequence). The CDR3 has 15 amino acids. Trimming cost V 2 bases and J 6 bases, with 19 bases left between them.